This TCR beta chain was recorded in a study of cytomegalovirus exposure and HLA in healthy donors. Both 60 Vbeta primers and 13 Jbeta primers went into the PCR. The protocol was immunoSEQ multiplex PCR, while the TCRdb copy is restricted to in-frame clones and leaves out a portion. Among some 200,000 clones listed, just under 70% were seen once. Trimming removed 7 bases at V and 7 bases at J, with 8 bases between. CDR1 and CDR2 from the germline V gene are MNHNS and SASEGT. CDR3 length: 12 amino acids. This clone turned up a few times. Its specificity is not known. Points from the study as a whole: In a later analysis, several top co-occurrence clusters appeared linked to parvovirus B19, influenza, CMV and Epstein-Barr virus.

Each donor was nominally healthy when sampled (though unrecorded immune exposures were likely). This clonotype was sampled from a man in his forties or fifties in good health and CMV-seropositive. Specimen: PBMCs. J is TRBJ1-6 and V is TRBV6-1, with unresolved D. CDR3 sequence reads: CASTMRNSPLHF. In DNA form, the CDR3 reads TGTGCCAGCACAATGAGGAATTCACCCCTCCACTTT.